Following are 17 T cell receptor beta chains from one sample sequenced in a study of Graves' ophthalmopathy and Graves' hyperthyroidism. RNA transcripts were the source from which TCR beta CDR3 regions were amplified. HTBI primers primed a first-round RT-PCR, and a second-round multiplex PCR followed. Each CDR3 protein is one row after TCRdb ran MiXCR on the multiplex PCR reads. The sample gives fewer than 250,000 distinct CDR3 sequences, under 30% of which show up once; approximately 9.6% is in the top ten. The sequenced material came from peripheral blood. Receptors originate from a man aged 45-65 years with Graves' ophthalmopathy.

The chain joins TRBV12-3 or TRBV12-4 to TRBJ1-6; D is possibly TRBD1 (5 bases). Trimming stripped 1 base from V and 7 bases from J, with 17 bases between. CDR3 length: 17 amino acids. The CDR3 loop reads CASSLGTGGGANSPLHF. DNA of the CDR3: TGTGCCAGCAGTTTAGGTACCGGCGGTGGGGCCAATTCACCCCTCCACTTT.

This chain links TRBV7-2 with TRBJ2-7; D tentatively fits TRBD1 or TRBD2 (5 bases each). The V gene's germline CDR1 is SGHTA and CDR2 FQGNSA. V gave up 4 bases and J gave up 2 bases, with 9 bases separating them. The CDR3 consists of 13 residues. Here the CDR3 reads CASSWGPTYEQYF. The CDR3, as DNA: TGTGCCAGCAGCTGGGGACCGACCTACGAGCAGTACTTC.

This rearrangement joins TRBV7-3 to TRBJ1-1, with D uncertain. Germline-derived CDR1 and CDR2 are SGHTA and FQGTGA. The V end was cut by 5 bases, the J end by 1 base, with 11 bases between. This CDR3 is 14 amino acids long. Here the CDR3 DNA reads TGTGCCAGCAGCCCGGGCCTGGAGAACACTGAAGCTTTCTTT. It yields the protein CASSPGLENTEAFF.

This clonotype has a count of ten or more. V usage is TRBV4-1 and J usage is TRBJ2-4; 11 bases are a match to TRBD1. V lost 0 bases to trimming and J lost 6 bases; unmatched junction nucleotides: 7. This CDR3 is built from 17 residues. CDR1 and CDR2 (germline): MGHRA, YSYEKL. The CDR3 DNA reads TGCGCCAGCAGCCAAGATTTTACCGGGACAGGGGGAAACATTCAGTACTTC. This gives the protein CASSQDFTGTGGNIQYF.

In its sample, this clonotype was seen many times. The CDR3 DNA follows: TGTGCCAGCAGTTTAGGCCCCCCGTCATACGAGCAGTACTTC. Its protein product is CASSLGPPSYEQYF. The J gene is TRBJ2-7, the V gene TRBV27; D call uncertain. Germline V gene lookup returns CDR1 MNHEY and CDR2 SMNVEV (reference sequence). This CDR3 comprises 14 residues. Between the trimmed V and J ends, which lost 2 bases and 4 bases, there was a span of 12 bases.

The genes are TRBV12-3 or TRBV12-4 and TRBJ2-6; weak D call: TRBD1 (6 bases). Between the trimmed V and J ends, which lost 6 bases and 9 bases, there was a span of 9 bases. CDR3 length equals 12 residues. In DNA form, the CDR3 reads TGTGCCAGCAGACCGGGACACAACGTCCTGACTTTC. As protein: CASRPGHNVLTF.

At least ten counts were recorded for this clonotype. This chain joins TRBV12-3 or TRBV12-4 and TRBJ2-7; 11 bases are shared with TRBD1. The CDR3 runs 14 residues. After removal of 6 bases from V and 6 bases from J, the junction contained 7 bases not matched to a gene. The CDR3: CASRPGTGGGEQYF. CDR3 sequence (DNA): TGTGCCAGCAGACCCGGGACAGGGGGAGGCGAGCAGTACTTC.

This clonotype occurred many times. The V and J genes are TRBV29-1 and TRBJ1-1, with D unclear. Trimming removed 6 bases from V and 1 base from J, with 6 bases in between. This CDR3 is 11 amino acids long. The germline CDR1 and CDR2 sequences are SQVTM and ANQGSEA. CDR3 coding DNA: TGCAGCGTGGTCGCGAACACTGAAGCTTTCTTT. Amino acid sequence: CSVVANTEAFF.

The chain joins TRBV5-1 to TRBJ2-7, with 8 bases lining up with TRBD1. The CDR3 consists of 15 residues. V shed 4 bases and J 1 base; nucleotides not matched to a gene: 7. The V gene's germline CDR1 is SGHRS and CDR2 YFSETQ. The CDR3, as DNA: TGCGCCAGCAGCAAAACCGGGACAGGATCCTACGAGCAGTACTTC. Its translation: CASSKTGTGSYEQYF.

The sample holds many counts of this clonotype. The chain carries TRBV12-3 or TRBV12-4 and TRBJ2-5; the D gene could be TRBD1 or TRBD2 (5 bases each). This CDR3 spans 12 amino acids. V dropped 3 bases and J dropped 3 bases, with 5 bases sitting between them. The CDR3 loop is CASSLGEETQYF. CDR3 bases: TGTGCCAGCAGTTTGGGGGAAGAGACCCAGTACTTC.

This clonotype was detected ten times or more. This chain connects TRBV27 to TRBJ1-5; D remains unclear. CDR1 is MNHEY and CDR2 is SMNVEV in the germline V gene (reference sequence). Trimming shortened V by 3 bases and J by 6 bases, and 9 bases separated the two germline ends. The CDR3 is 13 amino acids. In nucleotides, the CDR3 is TGTGCCAGCAGTTTGGCGGTTAGTCAGCCCCAGCATTTT. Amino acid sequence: CASSLAVSQPQHF.

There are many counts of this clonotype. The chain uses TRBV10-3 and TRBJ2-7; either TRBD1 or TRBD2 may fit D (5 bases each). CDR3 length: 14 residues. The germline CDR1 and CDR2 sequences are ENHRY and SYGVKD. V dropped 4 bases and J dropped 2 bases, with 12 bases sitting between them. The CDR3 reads CAISARDGAYEQYF. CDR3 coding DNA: TGTGCCATCAGTGCTAGGGACGGGGCCTACGAGCAGTACTTC.

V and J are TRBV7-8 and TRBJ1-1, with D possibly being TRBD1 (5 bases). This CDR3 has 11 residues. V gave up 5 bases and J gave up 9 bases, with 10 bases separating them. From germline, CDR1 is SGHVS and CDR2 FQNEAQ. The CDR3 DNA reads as TGTGCCAGCAGCCCAGGGACTCAAGCTTTCTTT. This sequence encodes CASSPGTQAFF.

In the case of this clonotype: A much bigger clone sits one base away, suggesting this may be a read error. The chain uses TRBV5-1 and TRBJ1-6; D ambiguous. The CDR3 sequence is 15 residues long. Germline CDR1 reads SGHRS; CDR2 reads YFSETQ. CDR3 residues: CASSADSFYNSPPHF. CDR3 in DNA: TGCGCCAGCAGCGCGGACTCCTTCTATAATTCACCCCCCCACTTT.

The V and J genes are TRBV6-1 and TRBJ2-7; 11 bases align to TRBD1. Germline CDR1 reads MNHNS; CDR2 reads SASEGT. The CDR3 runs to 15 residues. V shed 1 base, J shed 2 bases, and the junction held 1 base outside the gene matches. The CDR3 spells CASSEGDRGTYEQYF. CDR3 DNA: TGTGCCAGCAGTGAAGGGGACAGGGGGACCTACGAGCAGTACTTC.

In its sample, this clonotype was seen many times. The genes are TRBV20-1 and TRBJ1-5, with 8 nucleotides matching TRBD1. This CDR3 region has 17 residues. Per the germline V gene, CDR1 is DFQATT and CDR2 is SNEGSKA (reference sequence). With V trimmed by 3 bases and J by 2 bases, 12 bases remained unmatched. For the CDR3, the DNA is TGCAGTGCTAGTGCCCGGACAGGGCGGTCGGGCAATCAGCCCCAGCATTTT. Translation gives CSASARTGRSGNQPQHF.

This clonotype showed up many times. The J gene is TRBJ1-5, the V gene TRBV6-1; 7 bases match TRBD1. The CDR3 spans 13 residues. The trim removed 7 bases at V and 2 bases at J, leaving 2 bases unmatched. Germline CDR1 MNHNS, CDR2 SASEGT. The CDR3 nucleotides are TGTGCCAGCAATGACAGGGGCAATCAGCCCCAGCATTTT. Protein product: CASNDRGNQPQHF.